The T cell receptor (beta chain) under discussion was sequenced for a study of blood T cell repertoires in COVID-19. Study-level background: The study drew acute and convalescent COVID-19 samples from the United States, Italy and Spain. Sources were T cells, B-cell-depleted T cells, or PBMCs; the material itself was cDNA or gDNA.

CDR1 and CDR2 from the germline V gene are SGHRS and YFSETQ. The CDR3 is 18 amino acids. The V end was cut by 0 bases, the J end by 0 bases, with 13 bases between. Under the authors' procedure: How many nucleated cells were present was estimated from reference gene primer amplification. Data came from immunoSEQ multiplex PCR; TCRdb stores just in-frame clones and leaves some out. The DNA gave D and trimming, while V, J and clone size come from that table. The sample records roughly 15,000 clones, approximately 85% being singletons. The chain joins TRBV5-1 to TRBJ2-6; D ambiguous. This receptor was taken from a man aged 65-85 years in a cohort sampled during active COVID-19. Material for sequencing was peripheral blood. In DNA form, the CDR3 reads TGCGCCAGCAGCTTGGCCTTACAGAGAGACTCTGGGGCCAACGTCCTGACTTTC. This codes for CASSLALQRDSGANVLTF.